Included here is one TCR beta chain sequence, with context. The source of the sample is a study of shared clonotypes between healthy human individuals. This CDR3 has 18 residues. Trimming cost V 2 bases and J 2 bases; bases outside gene matches: 12. Per the germline V gene, CDR1 is ENHRY and CDR2 is SYGVKD. Deep-level running was used for the assay. Produced via immunoSEQ multiplex PCR; TCRdb's table is partial and in-frame only. The table records 470,000 or so clones, approximately 84% of them present only once. The chain combines TRBV10-3 with TRBJ1-2; 9 bases map to TRBD1. The receptor was isolated from a woman in her 40s in good health. Some clones in this sample may be carry-over from other donors' samples. Specimen: PBMCs. CDR3: CAISEPETPGQGNYGYTF. The CDR3 DNA follows: TGTGCCATCAGTGAGCCTGAAACCCCGGGACAGGGAAACTATGGCTACACCTTC.